What follows are 2 T cell receptor beta chains derived from one specimen sequenced in a study of T cell responses to AZD1222 COVID-19 vaccine. The data were produced by immunoSEQ multiplex PCR, yet TCRdb's version contains in-frame clones alone and is incomplete. The sample lists more than 85,000 clones; 84% were seen once. The sequenced sample was peripheral blood, obtained 28 days after the second AZD1222 dose. Receptor source: an adult who received the AZD1222 COVID-19 vaccine.

The CDR3 DNA reads as TGTGCCAGCTCACCACCAGCGGGGGGGCACTATGAGCAGTTCTTC. Protein product: CASSPPAGGHYEQFF. The genes are TRBV18 and TRBJ2-1; the match to TRBD2 covers 10 bases. Germline trimming cut 0 bases from V and 8 bases from J; bases unmatched to any gene: 4. Germline CDR1 KGHSH, CDR2 LQKENI. This CDR3 contains 15 residues. Using reference TRBV18 and TRBJ2-1 for the parts outside the CDR3, the full variable domain is NAGVMQNPRHLVRRRGQEARLRCSPMKGHSHVYWYRQLPEEGLKFMVYLQKENIIDESGMPKERFSAEFPKEGPSILRIQQVVRGDSAAYFCASSPPAGGHYEQFFGPGTRLTVL.

This chain joins TRBV13 and TRBJ2-5; D ambiguous. Germline CDR1 reads PRHDT; CDR2 reads FYEKMQ (reference sequence). The V end lost 1 base, the J end lost 2 bases, and 14 bases lay between the germline ends. The CDR3 is made up of 16 amino acids. The CDR3 DNA follows: TGTGCCAGCAGCTTAGATCGGGCGGAACGTCAAGAGACCCAGTACTTC. This encodes CASSLDRAERQETQYF.